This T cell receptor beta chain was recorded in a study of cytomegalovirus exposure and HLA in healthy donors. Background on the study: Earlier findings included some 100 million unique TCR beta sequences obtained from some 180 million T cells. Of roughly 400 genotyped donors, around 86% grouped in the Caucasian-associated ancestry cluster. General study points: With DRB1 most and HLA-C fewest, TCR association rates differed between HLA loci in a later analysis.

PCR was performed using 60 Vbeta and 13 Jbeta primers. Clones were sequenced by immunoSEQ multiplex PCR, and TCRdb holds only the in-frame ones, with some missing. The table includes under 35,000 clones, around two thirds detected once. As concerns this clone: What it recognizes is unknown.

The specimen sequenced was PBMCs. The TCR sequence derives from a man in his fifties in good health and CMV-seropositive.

CDR3 sequence reads: CASSLLVVVAQHF. The DNA of the CDR3 is TGTGCCAGCAGTTTATTGGTAGTTGTAGCCCAGCATTTT. The chain carries TRBV28 and TRBJ1-5; D not certain. Germline CDR1 and CDR2: MDHEN and SYDVKM. The CDR3 has 13 residues. Trimming cost V 1 base and J 11 bases, with 12 bases left between them.